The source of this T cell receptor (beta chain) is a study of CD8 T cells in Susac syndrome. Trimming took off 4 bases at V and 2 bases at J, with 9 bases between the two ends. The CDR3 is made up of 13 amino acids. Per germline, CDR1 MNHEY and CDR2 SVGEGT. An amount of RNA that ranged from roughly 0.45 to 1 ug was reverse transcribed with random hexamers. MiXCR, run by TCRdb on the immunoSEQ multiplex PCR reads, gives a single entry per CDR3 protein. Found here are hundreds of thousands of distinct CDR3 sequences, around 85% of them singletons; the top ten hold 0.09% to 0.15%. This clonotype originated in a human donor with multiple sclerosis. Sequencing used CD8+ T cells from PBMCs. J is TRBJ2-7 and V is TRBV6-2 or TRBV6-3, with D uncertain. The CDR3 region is CASSFGMAYEQYF. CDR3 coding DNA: TGTGCCAGCAGTTTTGGCATGGCCTACGAGCAGTACTTC.